The present T cell receptor (beta chain) was sequenced within a study of blood T cell repertoires in COVID-19. This clone occurred once. Produced via immunoSEQ multiplex PCR; TCRdb's table is partial and in-frame only. The sample carries about 97,000 clones, over 75% recorded once. The TCR originated in a human donor in a cohort sampled during active COVID-19. Material: peripheral blood.

The CDR3 nucleotides are TGCAGCGTTGAAACAGGGCTTGAGCAGTTCTTC. Residues: CSVETGLEQFF. The V gene is TRBV29-1, the J gene TRBJ2-1, with D tentatively TRBD1 (6 bases). V lost 2 bases and J lost 9, with 8 bases in between. This CDR3 spans 11 amino acids. Germline loops: CDR1 SQVTM, CDR2 ANQGSEA.